This is a list of T cell receptor beta chains from one sample in a study of cytomegalovirus exposure and HLA in healthy donors. The data were produced by immunoSEQ multiplex PCR, yet TCRdb's version contains in-frame clones alone and is incomplete. The sample lists under 110,000 clones, roughly 74% occurring once. The specimen was PBMCs. These receptors were collected from a woman aged 40 to 50 in good health and CMV-seronegative. CDR3s include the opening cysteine and the closing phenylalanine or tryptophan. D genes are given only for firm matches. Clone size, where shown, is once, few, many, or a class for clones that have expanded.

cdr3_length: 16; j_call: TRBJ1-2; d_call: TRBD1; v_call: TRBV4-3; clone_size: -; cdr3_nt: TGCGCCAGCAGCCAAGAACAAGGGGGACAGGGGTATGGCTACACCTTC; cdr3_aa: CASSQEQGGQGYGYTF
cdr3_length: 15; j_call: TRBJ2-3; d_call: TRBD1; v_call: TRBV5-1; clone_size: -; cdr3_nt: TGCGCCAGCAGCTTGACAGGGGTCCTCACAGATACGCAGTATTTT; cdr3_aa: CASSLTGVLTDTQYF
cdr3_length: 17; j_call: TRBJ2-3; d_call: TRBD2; v_call: TRBV10-3; clone_size: few; cdr3_nt: TGTGCCATCAGTGAGGGGGCTAGCGGGAGTTCCCCAGATACGCAGTATTTT; cdr3_aa: CAISEGASGSSPDTQYF
cdr3_length: 13; j_call: TRBJ2-5; d_call: -; v_call: TRBV30; clone_size: -; cdr3_nt: TGTGCCTGGAGCCAGGGTGGAAGAGAGACCCAGTACTTC; cdr3_aa: CAWSQGGRETQYF
cdr3_length: 11; j_call: TRBJ2-7; d_call: -; v_call: TRBV25-1; clone_size: -; cdr3_nt: TGTGCCAGCAGTGATCTGTACGAGCAGTACTTC; cdr3_aa: CASSDLYEQYF
cdr3_length: 17; j_call: TRBJ2-1; d_call: TRBD2; v_call: TRBV30; clone_size: -; cdr3_nt: TGTGCCTGGAGTATTTCGAGGACTAGCGGGACCATCAATGAGCAGTTCTTC; cdr3_aa: CAWSISRTSGTINEQFF
cdr3_length: 15; j_call: TRBJ2-7; d_call: -; v_call: TRBV7-3; clone_size: -; cdr3_nt: TGTGCCAGCAGCTTATTTCCCGGCGGAGCCTACGAGCAGTACTTC; cdr3_aa: CASSLFPGGAYEQYF
cdr3_length: 14; j_call: TRBJ1-3; d_call: TRBD1; v_call: TRBV29-1; clone_size: -; cdr3_nt: TGCAGCGTTGAGCTTGACAGGGCCGGAAACACCATATATTTT; cdr3_aa: CSVELDRAGNTIYF
cdr3_length: 15; j_call: TRBJ2-7; d_call: TRBD2; v_call: TRBV6-5; clone_size: few; cdr3_nt: TGTGCCAGCAGGTTTGCTAGCGGGGTGGGCTACGAGCAGTACTTC; cdr3_aa: CASRFASGVGYEQYF
cdr3_length: 13; j_call: TRBJ2-7; d_call: -; v_call: TRBV28; clone_size: -; cdr3_nt: TGTGCCAGCAGTCCGGGACTGACCTACGAGCAGTACTTC; cdr3_aa: CASSPGLTYEQYF